This is a list of T cell receptor beta chains from one sample in a study of identical twins. From the 5' RACE reads, TCRdb called clonotypes with MiXCR, one entry per CDR3 protein. The repertoire consists of 700,000 or so distinct CDR3 sequences, with around 20% occurring once and the leading ten covering more than 4%. This sample was also put to use in a study of T cells expressing NK-cell markers.

The sequenced sample was PBMCs. The origin of the receptors is a woman aged 18-29 years in good health. Each CDR3 is given with its conserved first and last residue. D genes are given only for firm matches. A clone size is listed for some rows: how often the clone was seen (once, few, many), or a class if it is expanded.

D,size,V,J,DNA,CDR3
TRBD2,.,TRBV20-1,TRBJ2-3,TGCAGTGCTAGAGTGGGGACTAGCGGTATGGCAGATACGCAGTATTTT,CSARVGTSGMADTQYF
TRBD2,.,TRBV20-1,TRBJ2-7,TGCAGTGCTAGTAAGCGGGGCACGTCCTACGAGCAGTACTTC,CSASKRGTSYEQYF
.,few,TRBV6-1,TRBJ1-2,TGTGCCAGCAGTCAATCCCTCGGCTATGGCTACACCTTC,CASSQSLGYGYTF
.,.,TRBV20-1,TRBJ2-7,TGCAGTGCTAGCCCCGGACCCAACTACGAGCAGTACTTC,CSASPGPNYEQYF
.,.,TRBV18,TRBJ1-5,TGTGCCAGCTCACCCCGACAGGTAGATCAGCCCCAGCATTTT,CASSPRQVDQPQHF
TRBD1,.,TRBV14,TRBJ2-1,TGTGCCAGCAGCCAAGAGTTGGGACAGAGACACAATGAGCAGTTCTTC,CASSQELGQRHNEQFF
TRBD2,.,TRBV4-1,TRBJ2-1,TGCGCCAGCAGCCAAGACCGAGCGGATCTAGCGGGAGGCGAGCAGTTCTTC,CASSQDRADLAGGEQFF
.,.,TRBV6-5,TRBJ2-7,TGTGCCAGCAGTTACTCTGGCGGGTTTCCCTACGAGCAGTACTTC,CASSYSGGFPYEQYF
.,many,TRBV10-3,TRBJ2-1,TGTGCCATCAGTGAGTCGCGGGGGCCCAGCTCCTACAATGAGCAGTTCTTC,CAISESRGPSSYNEQFF
TRBD2,.,TRBV20-1,TRBJ2-7,TGCAGTGCTAGCGATCGCGGGGGAGGCTACGAGCAGTACTTC,CSASDRGGGYEQYF
.,few,TRBV25-1,TRBJ2-3,TGTGCCAGCAGGGCCCTCAGCACAGATACGCAGTATTTT,CASRALSTDTQYF
.,.,TRBV18,TRBJ2-1,TGTGCCAGCTCACCACCGAGCGGAGCCGCAGAGCAGTTCTTC,CASSPPSGAAEQFF
.,many,TRBV12-3/TRBV12-4,TRBJ2-2,TGTGCCAGCACCCCAGGAGGCGGGGAGCTGTTTTTT,CASTPGGGELFF
.,.,TRBV5-1,TRBJ1-1,TGCGCCAGCAGCGTCCGGGGCGGGGGCACTGAAGCTTTCTTT,CASSVRGGGTEAFF
.,.,TRBV5-1,TRBJ2-1,TGCGCCAGCAGCTTATCAGCGGTCACCTACAATGAGCAGTTCTTC,CASSLSAVTYNEQFF
.,.,TRBV11-3,TRBJ2-3,TGTGCCAGCAGCTCATCAACAGGGACAACTGAGAAAGATACGCAGTATTTT,CASSSSTGTTEKDTQYF
.,.,TRBV20-1,TRBJ1-5,TGCAGTGCTCGGAGGGTAAATCAGCCCCAGCATTTT,CSARRVNQPQHF
.,.,TRBV5-5,TRBJ1-1,TGTGCCAGCAGCTCGCCGACTCTTGGGGAGACTGAAGCTTTCTTT,CASSSPTLGETEAFF
.,.,TRBV29-1,TRBJ2-1,TGCAGCGTTGTAGGGGGGGGTGAGCAGTTCTTC,CSVVGGGEQFF
TRBD1,.,TRBV20-1,TRBJ2-5,TGCAGCACCCTTTCGACAGGGGGCGCCTATACTAAAGAGACCCAGTACTTC,CSTLSTGGAYTKETQYF
TRBD2,.,TRBV10-3,TRBJ2-3,TGTGCCATCAAGACTAGCGGGAGAGGGAGCACAGATACGCAGTATTTT,CAIKTSGRGSTDTQYF
.,.,TRBV19,TRBJ1-5,TGTGCCAGTAGTCCCCGGCAGGGAGATAGCAATCAGCCCCAGCATTTT,CASSPRQGDSNQPQHF
.,few,TRBV12-3/TRBV12-4,TRBJ1-2,TGTGCCAGCAGTTTGACAGGCCGAGCTAACTATGGCTACACCTTC,CASSLTGRANYGYTF
.,many,TRBV9,TRBJ2-5,TGTGCCAGCAGCGGTATAGCGCAAGAGACCCAGTACTTC,CASSGIAQETQYF
.,medium-sized,TRBV20-1,TRBJ2-1,TGCAGTGCTAGAGATTCACTCTGGCAGTTCTTC,CSARDSLWQFF
.,few,TRBV20-1,TRBJ2-2,TGCAGTGCTGAAGGGACGGTGAACACCGGGGAGCTGTTTTTT,CSAEGTVNTGELFF
.,few,TRBV20-1,TRBJ2-3,TGCAGTGCCGAGCTAGATACGCAGTATTTT,CSAELDTQYF
.,.,TRBV6-1,TRBJ2-2,TGTGCCAGCCGACCATATCTGCGCCATCTGAACACCGGGGAGCTGTTTTTT,CASRPYLRHLNTGELFF
.,few,TRBV30,TRBJ1-1,TGTGCCTGGAGTTTTCTCGCTGAAGCTTTCTTT,CAWSFLAEAFF
.,few,TRBV29-1,TRBJ1-2,TGCAGCGTTGAAGATCTTAGGGGGTATGGCTACACCTTC,CSVEDLRGYGYTF
.,many,TRBV12-3/TRBV12-4,TRBJ2-1,TGTGCCAGCAGTTTCAGGGTCCACAATGAGCAGTTCTTC,CASSFRVHNEQFF
.,.,TRBV7-9,TRBJ2-5,TGTGCCAGCAGCTTAGTCGGGGACCAAGAGACCCAGTACTTC,CASSLVGDQETQYF
TRBD2,many,TRBV24-1,TRBJ2-3,TGTGCCACCAGTGGCGCTAGCGGGGGCACAGATACGCAGTATTTT,CATSGASGGTDTQYF
.,few,TRBV30,TRBJ2-5,TGTGCCTGGATGCGGGAGACCCAGTACTTC,CAWMRETQYF
TRBD2,.,TRBV5-1,TRBJ2-1,TGCGCCAGCAGCTGGACTAGCGGGGTCGATGAGCAGTTCTTC,CASSWTSGVDEQFF
TRBD1,few,TRBV10-2,TRBJ1-1,TGCGCCAGCAGTGAGTCGGGGGGGACAGGGGTCGCTACTGAAGCTTTCTTT,CASSESGGTGVATEAFF
.,.,TRBV12-3/TRBV12-4,TRBJ2-2,TGTGCCAGCAGTTTATGGGGGGACACCGGGGAGCTGTTTTTT,CASSLWGDTGELFF
.,many,TRBV7-2,TRBJ1-1,TGTGCCAGCAGCCTACAGACGAACACTGAAGCTTTCTTT,CASSLQTNTEAFF
TRBD1,few,TRBV20-1,TRBJ2-7,TGCAGTGCTAGCCACCAGGGGGATGACTCCTACGAGCAGTACTTC,CSASHQGDDSYEQYF
TRBD2,many,TRBV12-3/TRBV12-4,TRBJ2-2,TGTGCCAGCCCTGGGGGGGGACTAGCGTTCGGGGAGCTGTTTTTT,CASPGGGLAFGELFF
TRBD1,few,TRBV20-1,TRBJ2-5,TGCAGTGCCGAAAAGGACAGGGGCCAAGAGACCCAGTACTTC,CSAEKDRGQETQYF